Listed below are T cell receptor beta chains from one sample, sequenced in a study of Graves' ophthalmopathy and Graves' hyperthyroidism. One entry per CDR3 protein, called by TCRdb with MiXCR from the multiplex PCR reads. This table holds about 1.2 million distinct CDR3 sequences, around a third found once. Sequencing was carried out using peripheral blood or thyroid tissue (not recorded which). The origin of the receptors is an adult man with Graves' hyperthyroidism. CDR3s include the opening cysteine and the closing phenylalanine or tryptophan. The order of the fields is V gene, J gene, D gene, clone size, CDR3 DNA, CDR3 protein. D genes are given only for firm matches. Not all rows give a size; the values are once, few, many and, for expanded clones, a class.

TRBV25-1	TRBJ2-5	-	-	TGTGCCAGCAGTGATCGAAGGACGGGCCTTGAGACCCAGTACTTC	CASSDRRTGLETQYF
TRBV7-9	TRBJ1-2	TRBD1	few	TGTGCCAGCAGCACCAGGGACAGATCTAACTATGGCTACACCTTC	CASSTRDRSNYGYTF
TRBV10-3	TRBJ2-7	-	-	TGTGCCAGCAATTTTTCGATTGGCGCTACCTACGAGCAGTACTTC	CASNFSIGATYEQYF
TRBV20-1	TRBJ2-5	TRBD1	-	TGCAGTGCTAGAAAGACAGGGAACACCGGGGAGTTATTCCAAGAGACCCAGTACTTC	CSARKTGNTGELFQETQYF
TRBV19	TRBJ1-5	TRBD1	many	TGTGCCAGCAGATCGTCCGGGACAGGGGGTCCGAATCAGCCCCAGCATTTT	CASRSSGTGGPNQPQHF
TRBV29-1	TRBJ2-5	-	-	TGCAGCGCGGAGCTCCGGGAGACCCAGTACTTC	CSAELRETQYF
TRBV3-1	TRBJ2-7	TRBD2	few	TGTGCCAGCAGCCCCAGGAACGGGGGGGCCAGCGAGCAGTACTTC	CASSPRNGGASEQYF
TRBV19	TRBJ1-5	-	many	TGTGCCAGTAGTGAGCAAAACAATCAGCCCCAGCATTTT	CASSEQNNQPQHF
TRBV29-1	TRBJ2-7	-	few	TGCAGCGTTGAATACGGCAATACGGGCTACGAGCAGTACTTC	CSVEYGNTGYEQYF
TRBV7-9	TRBJ2-6	-	-	TGTGCCAGCAGCTCTGACAGTGGGGGGTCTGGGGCCAACGTCCTGACTTTC	CASSSDSGGSGANVLTF
TRBV7-3	TRBJ2-7	TRBD2	-	TGTGCCAGCAGCTCCGGGACTAGCGGGAGTGGCGACGAGCAGTACTTC	CASSSGTSGSGDEQYF
TRBV10-3	TRBJ1-1	-	-	TGTGCCATCAGTGACAACCGGGCCGTTGAAGCTTTCTTT	CAISDNRAVEAFF
TRBV13	TRBJ2-5	-	-	TGTGCCAGCAGACCAGGCCAGGGTAGGGTAGAGACCCAGTACTTC	CASRPGQGRVETQYF
TRBV27	TRBJ2-2	-	few	TGTGCCAGCAGTTTAAAAGGGATGGGGGAGCTGTTTTTT	CASSLKGMGELFF
TRBV7-9	TRBJ1-2	TRBD1	-	TGTGCCAGCGGCCGCGAAGGGGGCTTCTATGGCTACACCTTC	CASGREGGFYGYTF
TRBV19	TRBJ1-2	-	many	TGTGCCAGTATCGGGAGAAGGGGCGTCTATGGCTACACCTTC	CASIGRRGVYGYTF
TRBV29-1	TRBJ1-1	-	many	TGCAGCGTTGATGATGGGGGTTGGACTGAAGCTTTCTTT	CSVDDGGWTEAFF
TRBV10-2	TRBJ2-7	TRBD1	-	TGCGCCAGCAGTGAGCCCCGAGACAGGGCGTCCTACGAGCAGTACTTC	CASSEPRDRASYEQYF
TRBV29-1	TRBJ1-6	-	once	TGCAGCGCGGACATGATATTGGGGGGCCATTCACCCCTCCACTTT	CSADMILGGHSPLHF
TRBV2	TRBJ1-6	-	-	TGTGCCAGCAGAGCAAGAACAGGGCGTAATTCACCCCTCCACTTT	CASRARTGRNSPLHF
TRBV29-1	TRBJ2-7	TRBD2	many	TGCAGCGTTGACGCGGGGGGGGCCTCCTACGAGCAGTACTTC	CSVDAGGASYEQYF
TRBV24-1	TRBJ1-5	-	-	TGTGCCATCTCACAGGGATTCAATCAGCCCCAGCATTTT	CAISQGFNQPQHF
TRBV7-2	TRBJ2-7	TRBD1	many	TGTGCCAGCAGCAACGGACAGGGTATGGTGGCCGAGCAGTACTTC	CASSNGQGMVAEQYF
TRBV5-1	TRBJ2-7	-	-	TGCGCCAGCAGAATCCAAGCCAGGGGCTACGAGCAGTACTTC	CASRIQARGYEQYF
TRBV15	TRBJ2-7	TRBD2	many	TGTGCCACCAGCAGAGCACCTAGCGGGTACGAGCAGTACTTC	CATSRAPSGYEQYF
TRBV2	TRBJ1-3	TRBD1	few	TGTGCCAGCCAGGGGGACTCTGGAAACACCATATATTTT	CASQGDSGNTIYF
TRBV12-3/TRBV12-4	TRBJ2-2	-	-	TGTGCCAGCAGCCCTACGGACTGGAACACCGGGGAGCTGTTTTTT	CASSPTDWNTGELFF